This TCR beta chain was found in a study of OX40 agonist ivuxolimab in advanced cancers. Study context: Having had anti-PD-1, anti-PD-L1 or anti-CTLA-4 therapy before was allowed, and about 40% had some.

The repertoire was sequenced with immunoSEQ multiplex PCR; TCRdb's copy has only in-frame clones and lacks some. The sample lists about 110,000 clones; roughly 90% were seen once. About this clone: Antigen specificity is unknown.

Findings of the study overall: A proportion of nonresponders additionally exhibited low normalized T-cell clonal expansion. Clonal expansion from baseline to week 6 occurred in both CD4+ and CD8+ T cells.

After removal of 2 bases from V and 2 bases from J, the junction contained 2 bases not matched to a gene. CDR1 is GTSNPN, CDR2 SVGIG, per germline (reference sequence). This CDR3 is built from 14 residues. Autoimmune disease history or systemic immunosuppression meant exclusion. V is TRBV30 and J is TRBJ1-5; 8 bases match TRBD1. The sample consisted of CD4+ or CD8+ T cells sorted from blood, taken in a trial of the OX40 agonist ivuxolimab. The TCR originated in an adult with an advanced solid tumor such as melanoma, head and neck, liver or kidney cancer. The CDR3 DNA is TGTGCCTGGAGTTTGGGACAGGGCAATCAGCCCCAGCATTTT. Its translation is CAWSLGQGNQPQHF. Looking up the rest from reference TRBV30 and TRBJ1-5 gives the full variable domain: SQTIHQWPATLVQPVGSPLSLECTVEGTSNPNLYWYRQAAGRGLQLLFYSVGIGQISSEVPQNLSASRPQDRQFILSSKKLLLSDSGFYLCAWSLGQGNQPQHFGDGTRLSIL.